These 8 T cell receptor beta chains were sequenced from one sample in a study of blood T cell repertoires in COVID-19. This table comes from immunoSEQ multiplex PCR, and its TCRdb copy is limited to in-frame clones, with some not included. The data hold some 100,000 clones, with roughly 90% observed a single time. Specimen: peripheral blood. These receptor sequences come from a man between 60 and 75 years old with acute or convalescent COVID-19.

The chain recombines TRBV11-2 with TRBJ2-5, with 7 bases identical to TRBD2. The J segment lost 2 bases and the V segment lost 5 bases, leaving 2 bases of the junction unmatched. The CDR3 is 13 residues long. Germline lookup yields CDR1 SGHAT and CDR2 FQNNGV. DNA for the CDR3: TGTGCCAGCAGCCGCGGGAGTCAAGAGACCCAGTACTTC. It translates to CASSRGSQETQYF.

The chain employs TRBV6-1 and TRBJ2-2; D uncertain. The germline CDR1 and CDR2 sequences are MNHNS and SASEGT. The CDR3 contains 12 residues. With 6 bases removed from V and 4 bases from J, the gap between germline ends came to 6 bases. Written as DNA, the CDR3 is TGTGCCAGCAGGGAGATCACCGGGGAGCTGTTTTTT. Its protein product is CASREITGELFF.

The chain has TRBV20-1 and TRBJ1-1; perhaps TRBD1 as D (5 bases). The V end was cut by 6 bases, the J end by 5 bases, with 10 bases between. There are 11 residues in the CDR3. The germline V gene has CDR1 DFQATT and CDR2 SNEGSKA (reference sequence). CDR3 residues: CSAPDSTEAFF. CDR3 DNA: TGCAGTGCCCCCGACAGTACTGAAGCTTTCTTT.

V usage is TRBV11-2 and J usage is TRBJ2-5; D remains ambiguous. The CDR3 extends over 15 amino acids. Germline V CDR1 and CDR2: SGHAT, FQNNGV. Trimming cost V 0 bases and J 2 bases, with 10 bases left between them. The CDR3 sequence: CASSLDRGLQETQYF. The DNA for the CDR3 is TGTGCCAGCAGCTTAGATCGCGGCTTACAAGAGACCCAGTACTTC. Using reference TRBV11-2 and TRBJ2-5 for the parts outside the CDR3, the full variable domain is EAGVAQSPRYKIIEKRQSVAFWCNPISGHATLYWYQQILGQGPKLLIQFQNNGVVDDSQLPKDRFSAERLKGVDSTLKIQPAKLEDSAVYLCASSLDRGLQETQYFGPGTRLLVL.

This clone was counted a few times. V gene TRBV7-3 combines with J gene TRBJ2-7; TRBD1 agrees at 11 bases. The CDR3 spans 15 residues. Germline-derived CDR1 and CDR2 are SGHTA and FQGTGA. V trimming: 3 bases; J trimming: 8 bases; junction bases outside the gene matches: 9. This CDR3 reads CASSFWDRGFPKQYF. CDR3 sequence (DNA): TGTGCCAGCAGCTTTTGGGACAGGGGGTTTCCGAAGCAGTACTTC.

The chain carries TRBV3-1 (or the pseudogene TRBV3-2) and TRBJ1-5; 9 nucleotides align to TRBD1. V shed 4 bases, J shed 2 bases, and the junction held 3 bases outside the gene matches. The CDR3 sequence is 15 residues long. Germline V gene data show CDR1 as LGHDT and CDR2 as YNNKEL (reference sequence). CDR3 coding DNA: TGTGCCAGCAGCCCGGACAGGGGAGGCAATCAGCCCCAGCATTTT. As protein: CASSPDRGGNQPQHF.

J is TRBJ2-1 and V is TRBV6-1, with 9 bases aligning to TRBD2. Unmatched junction bases numbered 5, after V lost 3 bases and J lost 8 bases. The CDR3 loop spans 14 amino acids. Germline CDR1 and CDR2: MNHNS and SASEGT. This CDR3 is CASSDSGSIYEQFF. CDR3 bases: TGTGCCAGCAGTGATAGCGGGAGTATCTATGAGCAGTTCTTC.

The chain carries TRBV30 and TRBJ2-5, with D tentatively TRBD1 (6 bases). V was cut by 0 bases and J by 5 bases, with 10 bases left in between. The CDR3 is 13 residues long. Germline lookup yields CDR1 GTSNPN and CDR2 SVGIG (reference sequence). The DNA for the CDR3 is TGTGCCTGGAGTGTACGAAGGGGGGAGACCCAGTACTTC. It is translated as CAWSVRRGETQYF.